This is a list of T cell receptor beta chains from one sample in a study of long-term antiretroviral therapy in people with HIV. This table comes from immunoSEQ multiplex PCR, and its TCRdb copy is limited to in-frame clones, with some not included. The table shows about 27,000 clones, with roughly 82% occurring only once. The input for sequencing was unsorted PBMCs, taken 0.8 years before starting antiretroviral therapy. These receptors originate from a man aged 18 to 29 with HIV. The CDR3 runs from the conserved cysteine through the conserved F or W. Each record gives: D gene, V gene, clone size, J gene, CDR3 DNA, CDR3 protein. The D gene is left open where the match is weak. Expanded clones are given a class, and other clones once, few, many or no size at all.

d_call: TRBD1; v_call: TRBV5-1; clone_size: NA; j_call: TRBJ2-1; cdr3_nt: TGCGCCAGCAGCTTTGGACAGGGGGCTGGATATGAGCAGTTCTTC; cdr3_aa: CASSFGQGAGYEQFF
d_call: NA; v_call: TRBV7-5; clone_size: NA; j_call: TRBJ2-7; cdr3_nt: TGTGCCAGAAGCCCAGGATCTACAGTAACCTACGAGCAGTACTTC; cdr3_aa: CARSPGSTVTYEQYF
d_call: TRBD1; v_call: TRBV4-2; clone_size: once; j_call: TRBJ1-4; cdr3_nt: TGTGCCAGCGGGACAGGGTTTGAAAAACTGTTTTTT; cdr3_aa: CASGTGFEKLFF
d_call: NA; v_call: TRBV27; clone_size: NA; j_call: TRBJ2-5; cdr3_nt: TGTGCCAGCAGTTTATCCGACGGGCGACAAAAGACCCAGTACTTC; cdr3_aa: CASSLSDGRQKTQYF
d_call: NA; v_call: TRBV7-6; clone_size: NA; j_call: TRBJ2-5; cdr3_nt: TGTGCCAGCAGTCTATTGGGGGTAGCGGAGACCCAGTACTTC; cdr3_aa: CASSLLGVAETQYF
d_call: TRBD1; v_call: TRBV7-2; clone_size: NA; j_call: TRBJ2-7; cdr3_nt: TGTGCCAGCAGCGACCGGGACAGGGGAGGCTACGAGCAGTACTTC; cdr3_aa: CASSDRDRGGYEQYF
d_call: NA; v_call: TRBV15; clone_size: once; j_call: TRBJ2-4; cdr3_nt: TGTGCCACCAGCAGAGATCTAAGAGAAAACATTCAGTACTTC; cdr3_aa: CATSRDLRENIQYF
d_call: NA; v_call: TRBV7-9; clone_size: NA; j_call: TRBJ2-5; cdr3_nt: TGTGCCAGCAGCTTAGCGGGAGCATCAGAGACCCAGTACTTC; cdr3_aa: CASSLAGASETQYF
d_call: NA; v_call: TRBV13; clone_size: NA; j_call: TRBJ2-7; cdr3_nt: TGTGCCAGCAGCCCCAGGGGGGCCTCAGGGGCCTACGAGCAGTACTTC; cdr3_aa: CASSPRGASGAYEQYF
d_call: NA; v_call: TRBV27; clone_size: NA; j_call: TRBJ1-5; cdr3_nt: TGTGCCAGCGCCCCCCCAGGAGCCAATCAGCCCCAGCATTTT; cdr3_aa: CASAPPGANQPQHF
d_call: NA; v_call: TRBV7-2; clone_size: few; j_call: TRBJ1-5; cdr3_nt: TGTGCCAGCAGCGCGGGAGCTAGCAATCAGCCCCAGCATTTT; cdr3_aa: CASSAGASNQPQHF
d_call: NA; v_call: TRBV5-1; clone_size: NA; j_call: TRBJ1-3; cdr3_nt: TGCGCCAGCAGCTTTGGACAGTCTTTGGGGGACACCATATATTTT; cdr3_aa: CASSFGQSLGDTIYF
d_call: TRBD1; v_call: TRBV9; clone_size: NA; j_call: TRBJ1-3; cdr3_nt: TGTGCCAGCAGCGTATCCGGGACAGCCTCTGGAAACACCATATATTTT; cdr3_aa: CASSVSGTASGNTIYF
d_call: NA; v_call: TRBV6-5; clone_size: once; j_call: TRBJ1-2; cdr3_nt: TGTGCCAGCAGCCTACTGAATAACTATGGCTACACCTTC; cdr3_aa: CASSLLNNYGYTF
d_call: NA; v_call: TRBV6-5; clone_size: few; j_call: TRBJ1-4; cdr3_nt: TGTGCCAGCAGTACCCGGGAGGGGGGATGGCTGTTTTTT; cdr3_aa: CASSTREGGWLFF